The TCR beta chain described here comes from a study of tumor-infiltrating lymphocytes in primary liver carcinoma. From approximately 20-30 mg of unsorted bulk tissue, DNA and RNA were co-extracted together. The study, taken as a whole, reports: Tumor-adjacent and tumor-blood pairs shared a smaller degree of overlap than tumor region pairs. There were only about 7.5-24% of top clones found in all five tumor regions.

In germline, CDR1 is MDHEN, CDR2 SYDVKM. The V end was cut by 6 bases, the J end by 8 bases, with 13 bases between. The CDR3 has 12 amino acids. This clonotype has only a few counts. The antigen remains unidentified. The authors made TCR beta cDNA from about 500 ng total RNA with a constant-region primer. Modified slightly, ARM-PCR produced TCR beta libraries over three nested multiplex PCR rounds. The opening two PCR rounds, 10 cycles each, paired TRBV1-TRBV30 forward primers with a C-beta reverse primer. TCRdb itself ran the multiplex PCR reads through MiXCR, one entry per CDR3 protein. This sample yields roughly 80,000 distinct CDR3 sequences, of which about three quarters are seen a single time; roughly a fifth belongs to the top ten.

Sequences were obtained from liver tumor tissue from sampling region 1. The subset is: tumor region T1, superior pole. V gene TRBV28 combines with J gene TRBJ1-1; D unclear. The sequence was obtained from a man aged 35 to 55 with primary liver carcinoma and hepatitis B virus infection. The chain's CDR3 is CASSIAREEAFF. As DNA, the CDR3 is TGTGCCAGCAGCATTGCGAGGGAAGAAGCTTTCTTT.